The rows below give T cell receptor beta chains drawn from one sample of a study of blood T cell repertoires in COVID-19. The assay was immunoSEQ multiplex PCR, and TCRdb's table has in-frame clones only and misses some. This sample carries about 40,000 clones, 80% to 90% of them seen once, and the ten largest clones take over 8%. Sequencing was carried out using peripheral blood. The origin of the receptors is a human donor in a cohort sampled during active COVID-19. Each CDR3 is given with its conserved first and last residue. The D gene is left open where the match is weak. Clone size, where shown, is once, few, many, or a class for clones that have expanded.

CDR3nt: TGTGCCAGCAGCCGGGACAGGGGCAATTCACCCCTCCACTTT; CDR3aa: CASSRDRGNSPLHF; abundance: NA; j_gene: TRBJ1-6; v_gene: TRBV5-4; d_gene: TRBD1
CDR3nt: TGTGCCAGCAGTTATCCGGCAGGGGAAAACTATGGCTACACCTTC; CDR3aa: CASSYPAGENYGYTF; abundance: NA; j_gene: TRBJ1-2; v_gene: TRBV6-6; d_gene: NA
CDR3nt: TGTGCCAGCAGCTTAGGACAGGGGGGCTTGAGAAGTGCTTTCTTT; CDR3aa: CASSLGQGGLRSAFF; abundance: NA; j_gene: TRBJ1-1; v_gene: TRBV11-2; d_gene: TRBD1
CDR3nt: TGTGCCACTACCAAGGGACACCAGTCTAACTATGGCTACACCTTC; CDR3aa: CATTKGHQSNYGYTF; abundance: NA; j_gene: TRBJ1-2; v_gene: TRBV6-5; d_gene: NA
CDR3nt: TGTGCCAGCAGTCGTAGCGGGACCTACGAGCAGTACTTC; CDR3aa: CASSRSGTYEQYF; abundance: NA; j_gene: TRBJ2-7; v_gene: TRBV5-4; d_gene: TRBD2
CDR3nt: TGTGCCAGTAGGGGGAGCGGAGGTTCAAGGCGGGAGCAGTTCTTC; CDR3aa: CASRGSGGSRREQFF; abundance: NA; j_gene: TRBJ2-1; v_gene: TRBV19; d_gene: NA
CDR3nt: TGTGCCAGCAAGGGGGTCTCTACGCAGTATTTT; CDR3aa: CASKGVSTQYF; abundance: once; j_gene: TRBJ2-3; v_gene: TRBV12-3/TRBV12-4; d_gene: NA
CDR3nt: TGTGCCAGCAGCCTGTTCTACGAGCAGTACTTC; CDR3aa: CASSLFYEQYF; abundance: NA; j_gene: TRBJ2-7; v_gene: TRBV5-6; d_gene: NA
CDR3nt: TGCAGCGTTGCTGGGGCGACTAGCACAGATACGCAGTATTTT; CDR3aa: CSVAGATSTDTQYF; abundance: NA; j_gene: TRBJ2-3; v_gene: TRBV29-1; d_gene: NA
CDR3nt: TGTGCCAGCAGCTCGGGACAGGGGGTGTATTTT; CDR3aa: CASSSGQGVYF; abundance: NA; j_gene: TRBJ2-3; v_gene: TRBV7-9; d_gene: TRBD1
CDR3nt: TGTGCCAGCAGCGTAGGGGGGGGTTCTGCTTCACCCCTCCACTTT; CDR3aa: CASSVGGGSASPLHF; abundance: NA; j_gene: TRBJ1-6; v_gene: TRBV9; d_gene: NA
CDR3nt: TGTGCCAGCAGCGCAGCGGGACAGGGTAATTCACCCCTCCACTTT; CDR3aa: CASSAAGQGNSPLHF; abundance: NA; j_gene: TRBJ1-6; v_gene: TRBV9; d_gene: TRBD1
CDR3nt: TGTGCCAGCAGTACCCCCCGGGGGGCTGTAGAGACCCAGTACTTC; CDR3aa: CASSTPRGAVETQYF; abundance: NA; j_gene: TRBJ2-5; v_gene: TRBV6-5; d_gene: NA
CDR3nt: TGTGCTAGTAGCGGGATGACCGGGGAGCTGTTTTTT; CDR3aa: CASSGMTGELFF; abundance: NA; j_gene: TRBJ2-2; v_gene: TRBV30; d_gene: TRBD2
CDR3nt: TGTGCCAGCAGCTTAAGCGCAGCGGGATCCTACAATGAGCAGTTCTTC; CDR3aa: CASSLSAAGSYNEQFF; abundance: once; j_gene: TRBJ2-1; v_gene: TRBV11-2; d_gene: TRBD2
CDR3nt: TGTGCCAGCAGCTTGACAGGGGGAAGTTCCTACGAGCAGTACTTC; CDR3aa: CASSLTGGSSYEQYF; abundance: NA; j_gene: TRBJ2-7; v_gene: TRBV11-2; d_gene: TRBD1